The T cell receptor (beta chain) under discussion was sequenced for a study of CD8 T cells in Susac syndrome. After extraction with the RNeasy kit, about 0.45 to 1 ug of the RNA was reverse transcribed using random hexamers. TCRdb re-analysed the immunoSEQ multiplex PCR reads in MiXCR, keeping a single row per CDR3 protein. The sample holds 330,000 or so distinct CDR3 sequences; over 75% are singletons and the top ten take around 0.18%. Germline CDR1 SGHDN, CDR2 FVKESK. J lost 9 bases, V lost 3 bases, and 6 bases had no gene match. The CDR3 is 14 amino acids. The multiple sclerosis controls comprised treatment-naive patients whose relapsing-remitting disease was stable or active.

This clonotype was sampled from a human donor with multiple sclerosis. The sequenced material came from CD8+ T cells from PBMCs. The rearrangement joins TRBV14 to TRBJ2-1, with 9 bases aligning to TRBD2. CDR3 in DNA: TGTGCCAGCAGCCATTTAGCGGGAGTCGGTGAGCAGTTCTTC. This translates into CASSHLAGVGEQFF.